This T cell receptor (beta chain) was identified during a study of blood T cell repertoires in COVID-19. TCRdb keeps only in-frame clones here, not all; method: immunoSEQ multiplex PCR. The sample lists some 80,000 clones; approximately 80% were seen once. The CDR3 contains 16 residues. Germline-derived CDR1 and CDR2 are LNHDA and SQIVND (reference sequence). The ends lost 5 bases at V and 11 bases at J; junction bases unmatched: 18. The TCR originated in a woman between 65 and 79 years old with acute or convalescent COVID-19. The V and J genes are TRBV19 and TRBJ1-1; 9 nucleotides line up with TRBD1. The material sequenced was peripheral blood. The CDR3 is CASSLTAGQGILRAFF. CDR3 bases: TGTGCCAGTAGTCTGACCGCGGGACAGGGAATTCTTCGCGCTTTCTTT.